This T cell receptor beta chain stems from a study of blood T cell repertoires in COVID-19. In its sample, this clone was seen once. Germline CDR1 and CDR2: SGHVS and FNYEAQ. The ends lost 4 bases at V and 4 bases at J; junction bases unmatched: 7. The CDR3 consists of 15 residues. Repertoires were generated with immunoSEQ multiplex PCR, while TCRdb's copy carries only in-frame clones and drops some. The sample has a few hundred thousand clones; over 75% are singletons. The rearrangement links TRBV7-6 to TRBJ2-7, with 10 bases matching TRBD1. The sequence was collected from a human donor with COVID-19, enrolled during active disease. The donor label of this sample is uncertain. Specimen: peripheral blood. CDR3 sequence: CASSSLDRGGYEQYF. Written as DNA, the CDR3 is TGTGCCAGCAGCTCTTTGGACAGGGGGGGGTACGAGCAGTACTTC.